This is a list of T cell receptor beta chains from one sample in a study of radiotherapy plus CTLA-4 blockade in lung cancer. This table comes from immunoSEQ multiplex PCR, and its TCRdb copy is limited to in-frame clones, with some not included. The repertoire holds fewer than 40,000 clones, with 70% to 75% as singletons. The sample here was peripheral blood, taken from a patient treated with radiotherapy plus ipilimumab. These receptor sequences come from a human donor with non-small cell lung cancer whose response to radiotherapy plus ipilimumab could not be evaluated. Both conserved end residues are part of each CDR3. Fields, in order: V gene, J gene, clone size, D gene, CDR3 protein, CDR3 DNA. D genes are given only for firm matches. Size is stated for part of the rows, as once, few or many counts, or as a class when the clone is expanded.

TRBV14,TRBJ2-7,.,TRBD2,CASSSQTSGSSYEQYF,TGTGCCAGCAGCTCACAGACTAGCGGGAGCTCCTACGAGCAGTACTTC
TRBV7-9,TRBJ2-1,.,TRBD2,CASSPYGRAYNEQFF,TGTGCCAGCAGCCCTTATGGGAGGGCCTACAATGAGCAGTTCTTC
TRBV9,TRBJ2-2,.,TRBD2,CASSLPVGASGVGELFF,TGTGCCAGCAGCCTCCCTGTTGGGGCTAGCGGGGTCGGGGAGCTGTTTTTT
TRBV7-2,TRBJ2-5,.,TRBD2,CASSLNLSGRETQYF,TGTGCCAGCAGCTTAAATCTAAGCGGGAGAGAGACCCAGTACTTC
TRBV19,TRBJ1-5,.,TRBD1,CASSTQGGQPQHF,TGTGCCAGTAGTACGCAGGGGGGTCAGCCCCAGCATTTT
TRBV7-5,TRBJ2-7,.,.,CARSSKTSVSSYEQYF,TGTGCCAGAAGCTCGAAGACTAGCGTGAGCTCCTACGAGCAGTACTTC
TRBV4-3,TRBJ2-3,.,TRBD2,CASSQQSPGLGRDTQYF,TGCGCCAGCAGCCAACAAAGCCCTGGACTAGGACGGGATACGCAGTATTTT
TRBV5-6,TRBJ2-5,few,.,CASSLRRETQYF,TGTGCCAGCAGCTTGCGCAGAGAGACCCAGTACTTC
TRBV28,TRBJ2-7,.,TRBD1,CASSKPGQVYEQYF,TGTGCCAGCAGTAAGCCGGGACAGGTTTACGAGCAGTACTTC
TRBV30,TRBJ2-7,.,.,CAWSVRGPYEQYF,TGTGCCTGGAGTGTAAGGGGTCCCTACGAGCAGTACTTC
TRBV11-2,TRBJ1-6,.,.,CASSLVWGGDSPLHF,TGTGCCAGCAGCTTAGTCTGGGGGGGCGATTCACCCCTCCACTTT
TRBV9,TRBJ1-2,once,.,CASSVEPSYPTGGYTF,TGTGCCAGCAGCGTAGAGCCCTCTTACCCCACCGGGGGCTACACCTTC
TRBV28,TRBJ1-1,once,.,CASRDNRENTEAFF,TGTGCCAGCAGGGATAACAGGGAAAACACTGAAGCTTTCTTT
TRBV7-8,TRBJ2-2,.,.,CASSFLVNTGELFF,TGTGCCAGCAGCTTTTTAGTGAACACCGGGGAGCTGTTTTTT
TRBV7-2,TRBJ1-2,.,.,CASSLAGSGVIYGYTF,TGTGCCAGCAGCTTAGCGGGATCAGGGGTTATCTATGGCTACACCTTC
TRBV2,TRBJ2-2,.,.,CASSVSMAGELFF,TGTGCCAGCAGTGTTAGTATGGCCGGGGAGCTGTTTTTT
TRBV19,TRBJ1-5,few,.,CASSQAVNQPQHF,TGTGCCAGTAGTCAGGCAGTCAATCAGCCCCAGCATTTT
TRBV10-3,TRBJ1-2,.,.,CAISGEQTPTDYGYTF,TGTGCCATCAGCGGCGAACAGACCCCAACGGACTATGGCTACACCTTC
TRBV28,TRBJ2-1,.,TRBD2,CASSRLAGGNNEQFF,TGTGCCAGCAGTCGACTAGCGGGAGGGAACAATGAGCAGTTCTTC
TRBV6-9,TRBJ1-2,.,.,CASSTLRGYTF,TGTGCCAGCAGTACCTTGAGGGGCTACACCTTC
TRBV7-3,TRBJ1-1,.,TRBD1,CASSLGSTGSEAFF,TGTGCCAGCAGTTTAGGATCGACAGGGTCTGAAGCTTTCTTT
TRBV7-3,TRBJ2-3,once,TRBD1,CASSSKPGTGVGGTYTQYF,TGTGCCAGCAGCTCTAAGCCGGGGACAGGGGTCGGCGGCACATATACGCAGTATTTT
TRBV4-3,TRBJ1-5,.,TRBD1,CASSQAPQGQPQHF,TGCGCCAGCAGCCAAGCCCCACAGGGGCAGCCCCAGCATTTT
TRBV9,TRBJ2-7,.,.,CASSVGPGDSYEQYF,TGTGCCAGCAGCGTAGGACCCGGGGACTCCTACGAGCAGTACTTC
TRBV7-8,TRBJ2-1,.,TRBD2,CASSLEASGRDYNEQFF,TGTGCCAGCAGCTTAGAGGCTAGCGGGAGGGATTACAATGAGCAGTTCTTC
TRBV7-6,TRBJ2-2,.,TRBD2,CASSPRRGSNTGELFF,TGTGCCAGCAGCCCAAGGCGGGGGTCGAACACCGGGGAGCTGTTTTTT
TRBV4-2,TRBJ2-5,.,.,CASSQDRGGSDETQYF,TGTGCCAGCAGCCAAGATAGGGGGGGCTCGGATGAGACCCAGTACTTC
TRBV7-2,TRBJ1-4,few,.,CASSRDSTNEKLFF,TGTGCCAGCAGCCGGGACTCAACTAATGAAAAACTGTTTTTT
TRBV19,TRBJ2-1,.,TRBD1,CASSPLRDRFNEQFF,TGTGCCAGTAGCCCGCTCCGGGACAGGTTTAATGAGCAGTTCTTC
TRBV2,TRBJ2-1,.,TRBD1,CASIIRQGGDSLFF,TGTGCCAGCATTATAAGACAGGGGGGCGATAGTCTGTTCTTC
TRBV5-3,TRBJ2-2,.,TRBD2,CARHAGTTGTGELFF,TGTGCCAGACACGCCGGGACTACGGGGACCGGGGAGCTGTTTTTT
TRBV7-9,TRBJ2-7,.,TRBD1,CASSLNDRGGYF,TGTGCCAGCAGCCTTAATGACAGGGGAGGGTACTTC
TRBV27,TRBJ2-7,.,TRBD2,CASSFKAGGLYEQYF,TGTGCCAGCAGTTTTAAGGCGGGAGGGCTGTACGAGCAGTACTTC
TRBV5-1,TRBJ1-1,.,TRBD1,CASSFTGVMNTEAFF,TGCGCCAGCAGCTTTACAGGGGTCATGAACACTGAAGCTTTCTTT
TRBV5-6,TRBJ2-5,.,.,CASSLRETQYF,TGTGCCAGCAGCTTGCGGGAGACCCAGTACTTC
TRBV5-4,TRBJ2-7,.,TRBD1,CASSTGGRQYF,TGTGCCAGCAGTACAGGGGGACGGCAGTACTTC
TRBV7-9,TRBJ2-7,.,TRBD1,CASSSRPGQGINEQYF,TGTGCCAGCAGCTCCCGACCGGGACAGGGAATAAACGAGCAGTACTTC
TRBV6-5,TRBJ2-2,.,.,CASIGRDYTGELFF,TGTGCCAGCATCGGTCGTGATTACACCGGGGAGCTGTTTTTT
TRBV29-1,TRBJ1-1,.,TRBD1,CSAKTGIMNTEAFF,TGCAGCGCCAAGACAGGGATCATGAACACTGAAGCTTTCTTT